This T cell receptor (beta chain) was found in a study of identical twins. MiXCR was run by TCRdb on the 5' RACE reads, yielding one entry per CDR3 protein. Of hundreds of thousands of distinct CDR3 sequences in the sample, about 22% were seen once. The CDR3 length is 17 residues. Trimming took 2 bases from V and 0 from J; bases not matched to a gene: 4. Germline values: CDR1 SEHNR, CDR2 FQNEAQ (reference sequence). These data were also reused for a study on yellow fever vaccine responses in identical twins. That paper states: Each twin's T cell response to the vaccine was reported to look partly convergent and partly personalized.

The chain carries TRBV7-9 and TRBJ2-1; TRBD2 matches 10 bases. This TCR was recovered from a young woman in good health. The sequencing sample was made of CD4+ T cells sorted from blood. The CDR3 protein is CASSLPPSGSSYNEQFF. CDR3 coding DNA: TGTGCCAGCAGCTTACCACCTAGCGGGAGCTCCTACAATGAGCAGTTCTTC.